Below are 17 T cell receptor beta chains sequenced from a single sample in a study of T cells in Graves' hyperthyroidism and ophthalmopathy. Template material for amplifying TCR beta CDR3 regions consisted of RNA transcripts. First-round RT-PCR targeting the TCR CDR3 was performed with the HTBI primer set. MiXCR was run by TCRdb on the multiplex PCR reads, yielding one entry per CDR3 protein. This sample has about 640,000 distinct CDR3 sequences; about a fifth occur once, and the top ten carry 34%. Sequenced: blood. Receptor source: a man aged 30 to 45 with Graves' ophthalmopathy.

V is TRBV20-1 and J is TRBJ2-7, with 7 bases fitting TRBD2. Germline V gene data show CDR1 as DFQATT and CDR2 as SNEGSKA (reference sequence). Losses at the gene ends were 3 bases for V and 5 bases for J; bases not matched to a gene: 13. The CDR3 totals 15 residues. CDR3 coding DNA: TGCAGTGCTAGCGGGTCGGGGCAGGGAGGGAACGAGCAGTACTTC. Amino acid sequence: CSASGSGQGGNEQYF.

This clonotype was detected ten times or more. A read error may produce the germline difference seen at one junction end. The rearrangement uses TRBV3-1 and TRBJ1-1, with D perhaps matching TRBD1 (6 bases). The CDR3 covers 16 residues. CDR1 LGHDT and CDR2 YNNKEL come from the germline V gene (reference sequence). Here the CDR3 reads CASSQTRDMPLTGAFF. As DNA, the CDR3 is TGTGCCAGCAGCCAGACAAGGGACATGCCCCTCACTGGAGCTTTCTTT.

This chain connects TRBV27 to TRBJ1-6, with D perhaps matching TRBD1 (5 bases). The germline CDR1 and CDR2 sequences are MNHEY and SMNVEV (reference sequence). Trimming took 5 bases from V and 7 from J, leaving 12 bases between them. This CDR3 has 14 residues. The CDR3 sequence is CASSTQGWNSPLHF. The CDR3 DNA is TGTGCCAGCAGTACGCAGGGTTGGAATTCACCCCTCCACTTT.

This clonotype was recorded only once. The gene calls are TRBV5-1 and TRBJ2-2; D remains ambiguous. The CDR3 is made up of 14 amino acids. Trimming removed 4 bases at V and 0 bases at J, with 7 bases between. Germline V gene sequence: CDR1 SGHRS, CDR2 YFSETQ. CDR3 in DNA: TGCGCCAGCAGCGAAAGGACGAACACCGGGGAGCTGTTTTTT. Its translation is CASSERTNTGELFF.

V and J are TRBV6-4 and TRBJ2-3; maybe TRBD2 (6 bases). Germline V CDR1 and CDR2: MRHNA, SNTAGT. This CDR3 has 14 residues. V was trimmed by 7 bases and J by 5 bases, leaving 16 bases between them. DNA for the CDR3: TGTGCCAGCACGACTCGGGACTGGCGAGATACGCAGTATTTT. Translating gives CASTTRDWRDTQYF.

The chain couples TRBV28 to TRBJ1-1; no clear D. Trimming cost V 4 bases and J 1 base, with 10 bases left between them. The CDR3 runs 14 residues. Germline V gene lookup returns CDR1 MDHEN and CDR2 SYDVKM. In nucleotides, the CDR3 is TGTGCCAGCAGTTCTTGGACCGGGAACACTGAAGCTTTCTTT. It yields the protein CASSSWTGNTEAFF.

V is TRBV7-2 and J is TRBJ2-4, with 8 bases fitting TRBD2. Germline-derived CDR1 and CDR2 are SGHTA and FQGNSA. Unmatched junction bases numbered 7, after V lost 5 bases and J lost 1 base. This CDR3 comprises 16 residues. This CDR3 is CASSREGVLAKNIQYF. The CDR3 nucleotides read TGTGCCAGCAGCCGGGAGGGGGTCTTGGCCAAAAACATTCAGTACTTC.

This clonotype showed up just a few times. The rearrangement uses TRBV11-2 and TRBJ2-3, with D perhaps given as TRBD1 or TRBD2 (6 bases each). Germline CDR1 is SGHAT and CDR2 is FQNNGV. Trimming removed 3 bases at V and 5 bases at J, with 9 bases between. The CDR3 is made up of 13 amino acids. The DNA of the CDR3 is TGTGCCAGCAGCTTGGGGGGCAAAGATACGCAGTATTTT. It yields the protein CASSLGGKDTQYF.

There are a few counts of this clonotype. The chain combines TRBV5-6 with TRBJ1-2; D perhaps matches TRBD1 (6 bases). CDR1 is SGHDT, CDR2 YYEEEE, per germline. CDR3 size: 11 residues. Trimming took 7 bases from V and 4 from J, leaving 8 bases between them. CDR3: CASGDIYGYTF. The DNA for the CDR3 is TGTGCCAGCGGGGACATCTATGGCTACACCTTC. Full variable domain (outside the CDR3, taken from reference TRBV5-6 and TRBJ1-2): DAGVTQSPTHLIKTRGQQVTLRCSPKSGHDTVSWYQQALGQGPQFIFQYYEEEERQRGNFPDRFSGHQFPNYSSELNVNALLLGDSALYLCASGDIYGYTFGSGTRLTVV.

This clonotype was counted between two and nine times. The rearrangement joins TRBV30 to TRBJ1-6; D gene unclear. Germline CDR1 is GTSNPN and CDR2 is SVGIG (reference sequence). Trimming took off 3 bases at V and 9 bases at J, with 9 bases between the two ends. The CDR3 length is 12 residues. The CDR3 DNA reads TGTGCCTGGAGAGGATCGTTTTCACCCCTCCACTTT. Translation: CAWRGSFSPLHF.

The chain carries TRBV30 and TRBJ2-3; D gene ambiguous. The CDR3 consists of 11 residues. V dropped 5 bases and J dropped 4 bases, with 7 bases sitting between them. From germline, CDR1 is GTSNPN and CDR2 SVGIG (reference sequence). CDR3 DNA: TGTGCCTGGGCGGTTTCAGATACGCAGTATTTT. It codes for CAWAVSDTQYF.

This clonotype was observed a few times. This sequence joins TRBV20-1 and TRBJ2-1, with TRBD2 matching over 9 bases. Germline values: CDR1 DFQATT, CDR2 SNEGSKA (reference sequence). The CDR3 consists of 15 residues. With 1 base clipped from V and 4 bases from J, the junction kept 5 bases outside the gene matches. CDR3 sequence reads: CSARVSGREYNEQFF. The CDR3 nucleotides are TGCAGTGCTAGAGTTAGCGGGAGAGAGTACAATGAGCAGTTCTTC.

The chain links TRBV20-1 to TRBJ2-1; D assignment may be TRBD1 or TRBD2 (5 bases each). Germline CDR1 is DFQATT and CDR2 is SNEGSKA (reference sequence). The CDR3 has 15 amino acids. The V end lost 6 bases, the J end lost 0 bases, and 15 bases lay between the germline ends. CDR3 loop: CSATGTRSSYNEQFF. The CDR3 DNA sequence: TGCAGTGCCACCGGGACCCGAAGCTCCTACAATGAGCAGTTCTTC.

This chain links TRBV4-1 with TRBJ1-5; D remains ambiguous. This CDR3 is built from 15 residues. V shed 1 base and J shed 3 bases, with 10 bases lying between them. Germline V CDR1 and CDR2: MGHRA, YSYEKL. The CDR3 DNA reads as TGCGCCAGCAGCCAAGCGGAGGGTTCCAATCAGCCCCAGCATTTT. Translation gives CASSQAEGSNQPQHF.

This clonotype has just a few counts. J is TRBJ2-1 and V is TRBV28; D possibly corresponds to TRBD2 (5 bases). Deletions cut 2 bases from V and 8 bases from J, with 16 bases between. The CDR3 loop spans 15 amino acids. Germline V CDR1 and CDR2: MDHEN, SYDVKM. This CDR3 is CASSLSLLDSHEQFF. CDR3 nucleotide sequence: TGTGCCAGCAGTTTAAGTTTATTGGACTCCCATGAGCAGTTCTTC.

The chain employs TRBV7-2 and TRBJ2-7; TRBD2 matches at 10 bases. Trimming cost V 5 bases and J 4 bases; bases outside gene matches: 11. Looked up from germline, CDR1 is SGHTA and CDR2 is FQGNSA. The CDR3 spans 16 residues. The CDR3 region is CASSRGSGTSVYEQYF. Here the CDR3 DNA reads TGTGCCAGCAGCCGAGGTTCCGGGACTAGCGTATACGAGCAGTACTTC.

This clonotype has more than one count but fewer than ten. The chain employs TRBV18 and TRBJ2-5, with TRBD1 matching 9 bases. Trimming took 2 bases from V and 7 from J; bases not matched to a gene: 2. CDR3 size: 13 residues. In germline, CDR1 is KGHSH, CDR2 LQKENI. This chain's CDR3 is CASSPSTGGTQYF. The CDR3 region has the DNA TGTGCCAGCTCACCATCGACAGGGGGGACCCAGTACTTC.